These 8 T cell receptor beta chains were sequenced from one sample in a study of blood T cell repertoires in COVID-19 (dated by TCRdb to the early 2020s). The library was made by the immunoSEQ multiplex PCR assay. TCRdb took this table from immuneACCESS and kept in-frame rearrangements with V and J called. Such tables lack part of the clones; where checked against another copy, unresolved V genes explain under half of the gap, and the rest is unexplained. For this sample there are about 210,000 clones; roughly 80% appear just once. The top ten constitute around 2.5% of the sample. The sequencing input was peripheral blood. These receptors were obtained from a woman aged 35 to 49 with active or convalescent COVID-19.

This chain's CDR3 is CSVEVQGNTEAFF. CDR3 DNA: TGCAGCGTTGAGGTCCAGGGTAACACTGAAGCTTTCTTT. The V call is TRBV29-1, the J call TRBJ1-1, with D maybe TRBD1 (5 bases). Germline V gives CDR1 SQVTM, CDR2 ANQGSEA. V lost 3 bases to trimming and J lost 2 bases, with 10 bases between them. The CDR3 contains 13 residues.

This chain joins TRBV6-4 and TRBJ2-1; D is undetermined. V was clipped by 5 bases and J by 1 base, with 6 bases between them. Germline V CDR1 and CDR2: MRHNA, SNTAGT. The CDR3 length is 13 residues. Here the CDR3 reads CASSNGSYNEQFF. For the CDR3, the DNA is TGTGCCAGCAGTAACGGTTCCTACAATGAGCAGTTCTTC.

This rearrangement joins TRBV19 to TRBJ2-6; tentative D call: TRBD1 (5 bases). The V gene lost 5 bases and the J gene lost 1 base, with 9 bases spanning the gap. The CDR3 length is 15 residues. Germline V gives CDR1 LNHDA, CDR2 SQIVND (reference sequence). This CDR3 reads CASSSRQSGANVLTF. The CDR3 DNA sequence: TGTGCCAGTAGTTCCCGACAGTCTGGGGCCAACGTCCTGACTTTC.

The chain recombines TRBV6-5 with TRBJ1-2; 7 bases line up with TRBD1. Unmatched junction bases numbered 9, after V lost 2 bases and J lost 6 bases. Looked up from germline, CDR1 is MNHEY and CDR2 is SVGAGI. The CDR3 totals 15 residues. The CDR3 bases are TGTGCCAGCAGTTACAAACGGGAGACAGGGCATGGCTACACCTTC. Residues: CASSYKRETGHGYTF.

This chain connects TRBV5-4 to TRBJ1-2, with TRBD1 matching over 7 bases. The CDR3 is 19 amino acids. V was clipped by 1 base and J by 8 bases; unmatched bases: 23. CDR1 is SGHNT and CDR2 is YYREEE in the germline V gene (reference sequence). This CDR3 reads CASSLSWKTGRGMSRGYTF. As DNA, the CDR3 is TGTGCCAGCAGCTTGTCTTGGAAGACAGGGCGAGGGATGAGTCGAGGCTACACCTTC.

This clone was seen a handful of times. The chain links TRBV19 to TRBJ2-7; TRBD2 agrees at 7 bases. Germline loops: CDR1 LNHDA, CDR2 SQIVND (reference sequence). CDR3 length: 17 amino acids. The V gene end was trimmed by 1 base and the J gene end by 2 bases; junction bases not matched to a gene: 11. The CDR3 loop reads CASSIGGIAGLPYEQYF. Here the CDR3 DNA reads TGTGCCAGTAGTATAGGTGGAATAGCGGGCCTACCCTACGAGCAGTACTTC.

V usage is TRBV5-1 and J usage is TRBJ2-2, with 11 bases lining up with TRBD2. Germline V gives CDR1 SGHRS, CDR2 YFSETQ. The V gene end was trimmed by 4 bases and the J gene end by 3 bases; junction bases not matched to a gene: 8. This CDR3 is built from 17 residues. The CDR3 nucleotides read TGCGCCAGCAGCGTGACTAGCGGGGTCGCCTACACCGGGGAGCTGTTTTTT. Translating it yields CASSVTSGVAYTGELFF.

This chain uses TRBV2 with TRBJ2-7, with D uncertain. This CDR3 has 15 amino acids. Germline V gene data show CDR1 as SNHLY and CDR2 as FYNNEI. V was clipped by 2 bases and J by 3 bases, with 14 bases between them. CDR3 bases: TGTGCCAGCAGTGAAATGATGGTCCTCGGCTACGAGCAGTACTTC. It translates to CASSEMMVLGYEQYF.